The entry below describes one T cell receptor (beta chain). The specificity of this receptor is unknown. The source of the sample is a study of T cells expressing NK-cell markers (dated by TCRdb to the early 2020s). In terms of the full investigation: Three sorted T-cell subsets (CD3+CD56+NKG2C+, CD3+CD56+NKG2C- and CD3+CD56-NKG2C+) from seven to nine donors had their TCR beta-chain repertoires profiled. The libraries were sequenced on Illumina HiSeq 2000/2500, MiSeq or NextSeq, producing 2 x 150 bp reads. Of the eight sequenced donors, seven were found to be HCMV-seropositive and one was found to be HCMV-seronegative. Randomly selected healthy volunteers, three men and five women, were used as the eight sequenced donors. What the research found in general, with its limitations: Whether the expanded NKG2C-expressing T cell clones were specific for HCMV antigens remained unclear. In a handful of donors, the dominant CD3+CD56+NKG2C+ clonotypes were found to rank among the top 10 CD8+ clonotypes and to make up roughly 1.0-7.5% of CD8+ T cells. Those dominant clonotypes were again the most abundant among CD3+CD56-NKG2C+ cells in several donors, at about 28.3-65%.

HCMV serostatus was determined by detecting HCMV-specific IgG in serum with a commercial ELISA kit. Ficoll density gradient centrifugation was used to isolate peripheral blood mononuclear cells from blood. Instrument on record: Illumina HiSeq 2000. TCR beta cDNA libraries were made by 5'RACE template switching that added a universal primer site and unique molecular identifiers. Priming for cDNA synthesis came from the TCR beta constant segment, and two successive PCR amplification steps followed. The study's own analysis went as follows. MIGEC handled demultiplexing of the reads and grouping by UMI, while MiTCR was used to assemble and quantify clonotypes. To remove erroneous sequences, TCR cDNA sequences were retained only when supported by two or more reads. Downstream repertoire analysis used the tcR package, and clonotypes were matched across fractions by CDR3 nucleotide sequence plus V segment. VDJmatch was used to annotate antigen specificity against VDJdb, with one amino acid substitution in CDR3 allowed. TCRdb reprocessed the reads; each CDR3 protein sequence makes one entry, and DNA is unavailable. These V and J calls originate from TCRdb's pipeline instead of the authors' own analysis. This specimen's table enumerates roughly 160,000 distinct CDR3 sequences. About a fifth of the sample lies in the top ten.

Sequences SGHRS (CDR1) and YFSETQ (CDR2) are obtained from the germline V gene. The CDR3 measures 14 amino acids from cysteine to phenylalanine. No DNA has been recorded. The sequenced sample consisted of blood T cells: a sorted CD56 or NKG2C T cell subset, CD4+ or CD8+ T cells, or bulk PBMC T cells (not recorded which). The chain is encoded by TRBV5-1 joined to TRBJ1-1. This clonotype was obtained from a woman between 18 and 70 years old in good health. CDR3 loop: CASSLPRGGTEAFF.